A single sample is the source of the 24 T cell receptor beta chains below, sequenced in a study of cytomegalovirus exposure and HLA in healthy donors. It was with 60 Vbeta and 13 Jbeta primers that the PCR ran. The assay was immunoSEQ multiplex PCR, and TCRdb's table has in-frame clones only and misses some. The table lists roughly 180,000 clones, approximately 88% of them singletons. Material: PBMCs. Receptor source: a boy younger than 10 in good health and CMV-seronegative.

This chain uses TRBV6-6 with TRBJ1-1; a weak D match, TRBD1 (5 bases). The CDR3 extends over 13 amino acids. V gave up 2 bases and J gave up 5 bases, with 9 bases separating them. Germline CDR1 MNHNY, CDR2 SVGAGI (reference sequence). The CDR3 protein is CASSYLGGTEAFF. The CDR3 nucleotides are TGTGCCAGCAGTTACCTGGGGGGGACTGAAGCTTTCTTT.

V and J are TRBV5-4 and TRBJ2-1; maybe TRBD2 (7 bases). Trimming left V 3 bases short and J 8 bases short, with 12 bases between. This CDR3 has 13 residues. Germline CDR1 is SGHNT and CDR2 is YYREEE (reference sequence). In nucleotides, the CDR3 is TGTGCCAGCAGCTGGAGGGGGAGGGATGAGCAGTTCTTC. It is translated as CASSWRGRDEQFF.

The V call is TRBV5-1, the J call TRBJ1-2; D uncertain. V shed 1 base and J shed 2 bases, with 6 bases lying between them. Germline CDR1 and CDR2: SGHRS and YFSETQ. This CDR3 is 13 amino acids long. The CDR3 sequence: CASSLSQNYGYTF. In DNA form, the CDR3 reads TGCGCCAGCAGCTTGTCACAGAACTATGGCTACACCTTC.

V and J are TRBV5-1 and TRBJ2-3; 8 bases are a match to TRBD2. Unmatched junction bases numbered 7, after V lost 1 base and J lost 0 bases. Per the germline V gene, CDR1 is SGHRS and CDR2 is YFSETQ. The CDR3 contains 17 residues. The CDR3 DNA sequence: TGCGCCAGCAGCTTGACTCCGAGCGGGGGAAGCACAGATACGCAGTATTTT. It is translated as CASSLTPSGGSTDTQYF.

The V gene is TRBV27, the J gene TRBJ2-7; the D gene is possibly TRBD2 (5 bases). CDR3 size: 13 residues. Per the germline V gene, CDR1 is MNHEY and CDR2 is SMNVEV (reference sequence). Trimming stripped 6 bases from V and 1 base from J, with 10 bases between. Here the CDR3 reads CASRGSGSYEQYF. The CDR3 DNA reads as TGTGCCAGCAGGGGAAGCGGATCCTACGAGCAGTACTTC.

The chain joins TRBV15 to TRBJ1-1; 8 nucleotides line up with TRBD1. CDR1 LNHNV and CDR2 YYDKDF come from the germline V gene (reference sequence). This CDR3 region has 14 residues. The trim removed 0 bases at V and 7 bases at J, leaving 4 bases unmatched. In DNA, the CDR3 is TGTGCCACCAGCAGAGATTCAGGGGGCCTTGAAGCTTTCTTT. Amino acid sequence: CATSRDSGGLEAFF.

The chain uses TRBV19 and TRBJ1-1; no clear D. The CDR3 is 13 residues long. Germline loops: CDR1 LNHDA, CDR2 SQIVND (reference sequence). V was shortened by 5 bases and J by 4 bases, with 11 bases between the two germline ends. The CDR3 loop reads CASSSEGFTEAFF. The DNA for the CDR3 is TGTGCCAGTAGTTCGGAGGGTTTCACTGAAGCTTTCTTT.

This rearrangement joins TRBV6-5 to TRBJ2-7; 8 bases fit TRBD2. V was pared by 5 bases and J by 6 bases, with 12 bases of the junction left unmatched. Germline CDR1 is MNHEY and CDR2 is SVGAGI. The CDR3 is made up of 15 amino acids. The CDR3 protein is CASSPRSGIEAEQYF. CDR3 bases: TGTGCCAGCAGTCCCCGTAGCGGGATAGAAGCCGAGCAGTACTTC.

The rearrangement joins TRBV6-1 to TRBJ1-1; tentative D call: TRBD1 (6 bases). The length of the CDR3 is 18 residues. Germline CDR1 reads MNHNS; CDR2 reads SASEGT. V gave up 2 bases and J gave up 3 bases, with 22 bases separating them. The CDR3, as DNA: TGTGCCAGCAGTGAAATGTCGGGCAGGGGCTGGGGTGACACTGAAGCTTTCTTT. It encodes CASSEMSGRGWGDTEAFF.

The chain is built from TRBV19 and TRBJ2-1; no clear D. The CDR3 totals 14 residues. With 3 bases removed from V and 9 bases from J, the gap between germline ends came to 15 bases. CDR1 and CDR2 (germline): LNHDA, SQIVND (reference sequence). The CDR3 DNA is TGTGCCAGTAGTATGGGCTTCTCCTTCGGTGAGCAGTTCTTC. Protein sequence: CASSMGFSFGEQFF.

This chain joins TRBV7-2 and TRBJ2-7; D is ambiguous. Between the trimmed V and J ends, which lost 4 bases and 3 bases, there was a span of 10 bases. The germline V gene has CDR1 SGHTA and CDR2 FQGNSA. This CDR3 region has 13 residues. CDR3 loop: CASSYSTFYEQYF. CDR3 bases: TGTGCCAGCAGCTATTCCACATTCTACGAGCAGTACTTC.

The chain joins TRBV7-2 to TRBJ2-1; D unclear. Germline CDR1 is SGHTA and CDR2 is FQGNSA. The CDR3 consists of 14 residues. V was shortened by 4 bases and J by 15 bases, with 22 bases between the two germline ends. CDR3 protein: CASSYQPLALRRFF. The CDR3 nucleotides read TGTGCCAGCAGCTATCAACCTCTGGCCCTCCGGAGGTTCTTC.

The chain uses TRBV7-3 and TRBJ2-5; 8 positions match TRBD2. The DNA end is more similar to TRBJ2-7, so the J call may be wrong. The CDR3 totals 13 residues. CDR1 SGHTA and CDR2 FQGTGA come from the germline V gene. CDR3 amino acids: CASSLTSGTEQYF. Written as DNA, the CDR3 is TGTGCCAGCAGCTTAACTAGCGGGACCGAGCAGTACTTC.

The V call is TRBV29-1, the J call TRBJ2-4; D not resolved. Germline loops: CDR1 SQVTM, CDR2 ANQGSEA. The V gene lost 4 bases and the J gene lost 0 bases, with 7 bases spanning the gap. The CDR3 extends over 13 amino acids. Here the CDR3 DNA reads TGCAGCGTTGCACCTATAGCCAAAAACATTCAGTACTTC. Its protein product is CSVAPIAKNIQYF.

This clone was seen a handful of times. CDR3 nucleotides: TGTGCCAGCTCACCATGGACAGCGAACACCGGGGAGCTGTTTTTT. Translation gives CASSPWTANTGELFF. The chain employs TRBV18 and TRBJ2-2; tentative D call: TRBD1 (6 bases). CDR3 size: 15 residues. Germline V lookup: CDR1 KGHSH, CDR2 LQKENI. V dropped 2 bases and J dropped 0 bases, with 7 bases sitting between them. Based on the CDR3 plus reference TRBV18 and TRBJ2-2, the full variable domain is NAGVMQNPRHLVRRRGQEARLRCSPMKGHSHVYWYRQLPEEGLKFMVYLQKENIIDESGMPKERFSAEFPKEGPSILRIQQVVRGDSAAYFCASSPWTANTGELFFGEGSRLTVL.

V gene TRBV5-1 combines with J gene TRBJ2-1; D is perhaps TRBD1 (5 bases). CDR1 is SGHRS, CDR2 YFSETQ, per germline. The length of the CDR3 is 14 residues. Trimming pared 4 bases from V and 2 bases from J, leaving 10 bases between. This chain's CDR3 is CASSPGPTYNEQFF. The DNA of the CDR3 is TGCGCCAGCAGCCCAGGGCCAACCTACAATGAGCAGTTCTTC.

This chain links TRBV7-2 with TRBJ2-5; weak D call: TRBD2 (5 bases). Germline V gene sequence: CDR1 SGHTA, CDR2 FQGNSA. CDR3 length: 14 residues. V was cut by 0 bases and J by 2 bases, with 7 bases left in between. CDR3 DNA: TGTGCCAGCAGCTTAGCGGGGAGTCAAGAGACCCAGTACTTC. It translates to CASSLAGSQETQYF.

The chain recombines TRBV30 with TRBJ2-1; 7 bases agree with TRBD1. The germline V gene encodes CDR1 GTSNPN and CDR2 SVGIG (reference sequence). Trimming cost V 5 bases and J 4 bases; bases outside gene matches: 11. CDR3 length: 15 amino acids. The CDR3 sequence: CAWDQGVQLYNEQFF. CDR3 coding DNA: TGTGCCTGGGACCAGGGGGTACAACTATACAATGAGCAGTTCTTC.

This clone showed up just once. V is TRBV4-1 and J is TRBJ1-3; no reliable D call. This CDR3 has 16 amino acids. V dropped 3 bases and J dropped 0 bases, with 12 bases sitting between them. Germline CDR1 and CDR2: MGHRA and YSYEKL. In DNA, the CDR3 is TGCGCCAGCAGCCAGGAGTCCGCCGCCTCTGGAAACACCATATATTTT. The encoded protein is CASSQESAASGNTIYF.

This chain uses TRBV6-1 with TRBJ2-7; 11 bases align to TRBD2. CDR1 and CDR2 from the germline V gene are MNHNS and SASEGT. The CDR3 contains 15 residues. With V trimmed by 1 base and J by 4 bases, 3 bases remained unmatched. The CDR3 sequence is CASSEVTSGGYEQYF. The CDR3 DNA reads as TGTGCCAGCAGTGAAGTAACTAGCGGGGGATACGAGCAGTACTTC.

The gene calls are TRBV5-6 and TRBJ2-2; D is undetermined. Germline V gives CDR1 SGHDT, CDR2 YYEEEE. With 6 bases removed from V and 0 bases from J, the gap between germline ends came to 12 bases. The length of the CDR3 is 15 residues. The DNA for the CDR3 is TGTGCCAGCACCCTTGGAGAAGCGAACACCGGGGAGCTGTTTTTT. Protein sequence: CASTLGEANTGELFF.

The chain joins TRBV4-1 to TRBJ2-2, with D perhaps TRBD1 (6 bases). CDR3 length: 14 residues. Per germline, CDR1 MGHRA and CDR2 YSYEKL. V was cut by 5 bases and J by 7 bases, with 14 bases left in between. CDR3: CASSGTGTDGELFF. DNA for the CDR3: TGCGCCAGCAGCGGTACAGGGACGGACGGGGAGCTGTTTTTT.

This clone was seen more than once but under ten times. J is TRBJ1-5 and V is TRBV6-5, with TRBD1 matching over 7 bases. Trimming took 5 bases from V and 9 from J; bases not matched to a gene: 13. This CDR3 region has 15 residues. The germline CDR1 and CDR2 sequences are MNHEY and SVGAGI. CDR3 coding DNA: TGTGCCAGCAGTCCCGGGACAGTTTCCTTAACGCCCCAGCATTTT. Protein sequence: CASSPGTVSLTPQHF.

The chain recombines TRBV30 with TRBJ1-1; D ambiguous. This CDR3 region has 13 residues. Trimming pared 0 bases from V and 3 bases from J, leaving 8 bases between. Germline CDR1 GTSNPN, CDR2 SVGIG (reference sequence). As DNA, the CDR3 is TGTGCCTGGAGTGTAGGAGGTCACACTGAAGCTTTCTTT. Encoded protein: CAWSVGGHTEAFF. Full variable domain (rest looked up from reference TRBV30 and TRBJ1-1): SQTIHQWPATLVQPVGSPLSLECTVEGTSNPNLYWYRQAAGRGLQLLFYSVGIGQISSEVPQNLSASRPQDRQFILSSKKLLLSDSGFYLCAWSVGGHTEAFFGQGTRLTVV.